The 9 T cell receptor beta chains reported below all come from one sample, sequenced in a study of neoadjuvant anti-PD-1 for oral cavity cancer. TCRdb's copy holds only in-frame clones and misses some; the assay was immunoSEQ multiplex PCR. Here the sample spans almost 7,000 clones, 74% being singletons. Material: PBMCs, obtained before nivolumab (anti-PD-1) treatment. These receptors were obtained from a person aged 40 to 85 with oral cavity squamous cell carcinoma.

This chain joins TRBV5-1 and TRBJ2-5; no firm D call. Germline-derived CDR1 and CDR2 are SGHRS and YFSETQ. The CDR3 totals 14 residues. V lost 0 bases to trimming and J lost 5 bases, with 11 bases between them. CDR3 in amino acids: CASSLGQSLETQYF. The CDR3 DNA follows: TGCGCCAGCAGCTTGGGACAAAGCTTGGAGACCCAGTACTTC.

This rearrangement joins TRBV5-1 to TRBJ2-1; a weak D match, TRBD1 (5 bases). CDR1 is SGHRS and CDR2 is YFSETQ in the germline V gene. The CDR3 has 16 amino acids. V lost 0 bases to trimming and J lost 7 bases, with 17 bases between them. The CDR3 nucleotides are TGCGCCAGCAGCTTGGCGGCAGGGTGGGGTGTGAATGAGCAGTTCTTC. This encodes CASSLAAGWGVNEQFF.

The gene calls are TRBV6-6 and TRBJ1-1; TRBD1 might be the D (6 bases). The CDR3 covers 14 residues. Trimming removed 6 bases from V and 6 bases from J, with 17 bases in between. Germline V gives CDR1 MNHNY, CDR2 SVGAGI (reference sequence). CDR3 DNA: TGTGCCAGCAGCGGCGGGCAGGGGCGATCTGAAGCTTTCTTT. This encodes CASSGGQGRSEAFF.

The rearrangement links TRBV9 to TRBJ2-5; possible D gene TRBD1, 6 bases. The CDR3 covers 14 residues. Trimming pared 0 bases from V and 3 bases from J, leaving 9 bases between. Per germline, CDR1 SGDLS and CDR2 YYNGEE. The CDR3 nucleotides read TGTGCCAGCAGCGTAGATGCAGGGGAAGAGACCCAGTACTTC. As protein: CASSVDAGEETQYF.

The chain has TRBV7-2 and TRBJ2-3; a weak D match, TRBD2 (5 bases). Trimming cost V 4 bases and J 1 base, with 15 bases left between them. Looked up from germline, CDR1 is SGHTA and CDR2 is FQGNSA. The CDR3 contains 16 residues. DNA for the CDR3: TGTGCCAGCAGCTCTTTGCGTATTAGCGGCACAGATACGCAGTATTTT. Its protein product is CASSSLRISGTDTQYF.

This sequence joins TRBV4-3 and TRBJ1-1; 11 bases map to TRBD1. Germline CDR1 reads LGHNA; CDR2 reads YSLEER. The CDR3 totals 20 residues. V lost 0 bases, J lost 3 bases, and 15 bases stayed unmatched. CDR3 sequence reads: CASSQDGWSGTGGSDTEAFF. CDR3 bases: TGCGCCAGCAGCCAAGATGGGTGGTCTGGGACAGGGGGAAGTGACACTGAAGCTTTCTTT.

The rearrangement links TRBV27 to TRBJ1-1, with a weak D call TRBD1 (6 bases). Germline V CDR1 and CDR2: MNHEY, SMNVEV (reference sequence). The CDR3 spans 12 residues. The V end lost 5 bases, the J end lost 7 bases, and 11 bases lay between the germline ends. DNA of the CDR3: TGTGCCAGCAGTCCACGGGGGCATGAAGCTTTCTTT. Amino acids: CASSPRGHEAFF.

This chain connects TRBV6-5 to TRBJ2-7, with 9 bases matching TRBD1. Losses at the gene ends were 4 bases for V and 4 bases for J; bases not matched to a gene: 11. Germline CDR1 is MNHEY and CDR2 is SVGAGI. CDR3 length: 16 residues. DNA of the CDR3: TGTGCCAGCAGTTTACAATCCCCGGGACAGGGTTACGAGCAGTACTTC. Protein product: CASSLQSPGQGYEQYF.

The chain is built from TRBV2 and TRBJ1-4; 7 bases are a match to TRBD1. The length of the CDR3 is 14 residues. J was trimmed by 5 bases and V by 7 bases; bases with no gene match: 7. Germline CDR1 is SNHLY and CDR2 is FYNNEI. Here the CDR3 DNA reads TGTGCCAGCACCAAGGGACAGATAAATGAAAAACTGTTTTTT. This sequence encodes CASTKGQINEKLFF. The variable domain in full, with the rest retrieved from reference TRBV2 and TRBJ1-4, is EPEVTQTPSHQVTQMGQEVILRCVPISNHLYFYWYRQILGQKVEFLVSFYNNEISEKSEIFDDQFSVERPDGSNFTLKIRSTKLEDSAMYFCASTKGQINEKLFFGSGTQLSVL.